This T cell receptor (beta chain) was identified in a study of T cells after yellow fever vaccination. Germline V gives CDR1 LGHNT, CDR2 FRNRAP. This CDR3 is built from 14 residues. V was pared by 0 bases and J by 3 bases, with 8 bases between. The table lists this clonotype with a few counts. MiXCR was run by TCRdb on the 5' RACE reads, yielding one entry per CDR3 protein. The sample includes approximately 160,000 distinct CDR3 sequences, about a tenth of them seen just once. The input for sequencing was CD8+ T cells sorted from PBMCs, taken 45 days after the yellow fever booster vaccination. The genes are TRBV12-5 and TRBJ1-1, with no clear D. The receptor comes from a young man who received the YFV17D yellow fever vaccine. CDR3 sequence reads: CASGLVVWDTEAFF. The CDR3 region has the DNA TGTGCTAGTGGTTTGGTCGTGTGGGACACTGAAGCTTTCTTT.